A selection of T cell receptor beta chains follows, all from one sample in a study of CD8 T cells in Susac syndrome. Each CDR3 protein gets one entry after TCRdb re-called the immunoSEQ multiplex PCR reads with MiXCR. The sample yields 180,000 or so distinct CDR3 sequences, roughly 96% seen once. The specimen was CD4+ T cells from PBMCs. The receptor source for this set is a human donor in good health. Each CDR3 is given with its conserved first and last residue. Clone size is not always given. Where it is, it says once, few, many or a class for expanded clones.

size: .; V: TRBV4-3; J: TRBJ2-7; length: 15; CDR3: CASSQEGQGGNEQYF
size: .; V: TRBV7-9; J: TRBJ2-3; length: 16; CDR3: CASSLTGAGTTDTQYF
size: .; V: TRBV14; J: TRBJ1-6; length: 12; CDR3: CATGTGVSPLHF
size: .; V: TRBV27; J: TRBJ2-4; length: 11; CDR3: CASRLKNIQYF
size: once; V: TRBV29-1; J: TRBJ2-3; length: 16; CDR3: CSVHTTSGGFTDTQYF
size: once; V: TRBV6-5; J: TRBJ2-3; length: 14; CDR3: CASAKRQQVDTQYF
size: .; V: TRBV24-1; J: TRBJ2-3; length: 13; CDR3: CATSAASEDTQYF
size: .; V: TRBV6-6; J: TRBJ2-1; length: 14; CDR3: CAARGGREGNEQFF
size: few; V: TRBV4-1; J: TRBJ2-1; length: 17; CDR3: CASSHASGRAVGNEQFF
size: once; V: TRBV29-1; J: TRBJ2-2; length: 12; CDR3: CSVGPDTGELFF